The 14 T cell receptor beta chains presented below share a single source sample, sequenced in a study of blood T cell repertoires in COVID-19. TCRdb keeps only in-frame clones here, not all; method: immunoSEQ multiplex PCR. The data show about 330,000 clones, roughly 86% seen once. Sequencing was done on a sample of peripheral blood. All receptors derive from a man aged 30 to 45 with COVID-19, enrolled during active disease.

The genes are TRBV6-5 and TRBJ2-7, with TRBD1 as a possible D gene (6 bases). From germline, CDR1 is MNHEY and CDR2 SVGAGI. The V gene lost 0 bases and the J gene lost 1 base, with 13 bases spanning the gap. The CDR3 runs 16 residues. The CDR3 nucleotides are TGTGCCAGCAGTTACTCAGGGACATTCGCATCCTACGAGCAGTACTTC. Its protein is CASSYSGTFASYEQYF.

The chain employs TRBV3-1 (or the pseudogene TRBV3-2) and TRBJ2-7, with 7 bases identical to TRBD2. V lost 3 bases and J lost 4; bases outside the gene matches: 6. The CDR3 totals 14 residues. Per germline, CDR1 LGHDT and CDR2 YNNKEL (reference sequence). Here the CDR3 DNA reads TGTGCCAGCAGCCATGCACTAGCGAGTTACGAGCAGTACTTC. This gives the protein CASSHALASYEQYF.

This chain's CDR3 is CASSEDRGLMNTEAFF. The CDR3 nucleotides are TGTGCCAGCAGTGAAGACAGGGGGCTTATGAACACTGAAGCTTTCTTT. The rearrangement links TRBV6-1 to TRBJ1-1; 9 bases line up with TRBD1. Per the germline V gene, CDR1 is MNHNS and CDR2 is SASEGT. V dropped 1 base and J dropped 0; count of bases not matched to a gene: 3. CDR3 length equals 16 residues.

V is TRBV6-2 or TRBV6-3 and J is TRBJ2-6, with D possibly being TRBD2 (5 bases). V was pared by 5 bases and J by 2 bases, with 10 bases between. Germline V gene data show CDR1 as MNHEY and CDR2 as SVGEGT. The CDR3 is 15 residues long. The chain's CDR3 is CASSRHGAGANVLTF. DNA of the CDR3: TGTGCCAGCAGTCGACACGGGGCTGGGGCCAACGTCCTGACTTTC.

This chain joins TRBV5-1 and TRBJ2-3, with 9 bases matching TRBD1. Germline CDR1 reads SGHRS; CDR2 reads YFSETQ. Trimming took 3 bases from V and 1 from J; bases not matched to a gene: 0. The length of the CDR3 is 14 residues. CDR3 sequence: CASSWTGGTDTQYF. The CDR3 DNA is TGCGCCAGCAGCTGGACAGGGGGCACAGATACGCAGTATTTT.

About this clone: The germline gene is not matched at one end of the junction; a read error may be the cause. The chain employs TRBV7-8 and TRBJ2-7; 7 bases match TRBD1. Germline CDR1 SGHVS, CDR2 FQNEAQ. There are 12 residues in the CDR3. The CDR3 reads CASNTWGTAPHF. The CDR3 DNA follows: TGTGCCAGCAACACGTGGGGGACAGCGCCGCACTTC. Looking up the rest from reference TRBV7-8 and TRBJ2-7 gives the full variable domain: GAGVSQSPRYKVAKRGQDVALRCDPISGHVSLFWYQQALGQGPEFLTYFQNEAQLDKSGLPSDRFFAERPEGSVSTLKIQRTQQEDSAVYLCASNTWGTAPHFGPGTRLTVT.

The chain recombines TRBV5-6 with TRBJ1-4; 7 bases align to TRBD1. Germline V gene lookup returns CDR1 SGHDT and CDR2 YYEEEE. The CDR3 totals 15 residues. With 0 bases clipped from V and 4 bases from J, the junction kept 3 bases outside the gene matches. Here the CDR3 reads CASSLVGTDNEKLFF. The CDR3 bases are TGTGCCAGCAGCTTGGTTGGGACAGATAATGAAAAACTGTTTTTT.

The V call is TRBV5-8, the J call TRBJ2-2, with D perhaps matching TRBD1 (6 bases). With 5 bases removed from V and 4 bases from J, the gap between germline ends came to 18 bases. CDR1 is SGHTS, CDR2 YDEGEE, per germline. This CDR3 spans 16 amino acids. CDR3 protein: CASRGRKGVGTGELFF. The CDR3 bases are TGTGCCAGCAGGGGCCGTAAGGGGGTCGGCACCGGGGAGCTGTTTTTT.

In its sample, this clone was seen many times. The chain recombines TRBV7-8 with TRBJ1-1; D is uncertain. The V and J ends lost 1 base and 0 bases respectively, with 9 bases between them. Germline V gives CDR1 SGHVS, CDR2 FQNEAQ. The CDR3 is 15 amino acids. In DNA, the CDR3 is TGTGCCAGCAGCTTAGAAGTGCGGTTGAACACTGAAGCTTTCTTT. Protein product: CASSLEVRLNTEAFF.

The V gene is TRBV5-1, the J gene TRBJ2-3; D possibly corresponds to TRBD1 (6 bases). V lost 4 bases and J 0 bases, leaving 12 bases between the germline ends. In germline, CDR1 is SGHRS, CDR2 YFSETQ. The CDR3 totals 15 residues. The CDR3 DNA is TGCGCCAGCAGCCCCAGGACAGCTAGCACAGATACGCAGTATTTT. Protein: CASSPRTASTDTQYF. The full variable domain, completed using reference TRBV5-1 and TRBJ2-3, is KAGVTQTPRYLIKTRGQQVTLSCSPISGHRSVSWYQQTPGQGLQFLFEYFSETQRNKGNFPGRFSGRQFSNSRSEMNVSTLELGDSALYLCASSPRTASTDTQYFGPGTRLTVL.

The chain links TRBV30 to TRBJ2-7; D gene ambiguous. This CDR3 region has 12 residues. Trimming cost V 1 base and J 3 bases, with 7 bases left between them. The germline gives CDR1 GTSNPN, CDR2 SVGIG (reference sequence). CDR3 bases: TGTGCCTGGAGTGCTGGCGGCTACGAGCAGTACTTC. Translating it yields CAWSAGGYEQYF.

This clone was seen only a few times. The chain couples TRBV30 to TRBJ1-2; TRBD1 aligns across 8 bases. Germline CDR1 is GTSNPN and CDR2 is SVGIG (reference sequence). The junction had 9 bases not matched to a gene; V was cut back by 0 bases and J by 6 bases. The CDR3 loop spans 15 amino acids. The CDR3 loop reads CAWSVVAGGADGYTF. CDR3 sequence (DNA): TGTGCCTGGAGTGTAGTCGCAGGGGGCGCAGATGGCTACACCTTC.

This clone was seen just once. V gene TRBV28 combines with J gene TRBJ1-1; TRBD1 is a possible D gene (5 bases). The CDR3 totals 14 residues. Germline CDR1 is MDHEN and CDR2 is SYDVKM. V lost 8 bases, J lost 10 bases, and 23 bases lay in between. The CDR3 DNA follows: TGTGCCAGCCTCACGGGGGACCAGACAATACCAGCTTTCTTT. This codes for CASLTGDQTIPAFF.

The chain couples TRBV28 to TRBJ1-1; 9 bases map to TRBD1. The J segment lost 8 bases and the V segment lost 8 bases, leaving 9 bases of the junction unmatched. Germline values: CDR1 MDHEN, CDR2 SYDVKM. CDR3 length: 13 amino acids. Here the CDR3 reads CASSIAGTGEAFF. The CDR3 DNA reads as TGTGCCAGCTCGATAGCCGGGACAGGGGAAGCTTTCTTT. Full variable domain (missing parts from reference TRBV28 and TRBJ1-1): DVKVTQSSRYLVKRTGEKVFLECVQDMDHENMFWYRQDPGLGLRLIYFSYDVKMKEKGDIPEGYSVSREKKERFSLILESASTNQTSMYLCASSIAGTGEAFFGQGTRLTVV.